These T cell receptor beta chains were read from a single sample in a study of T cell responses to AZD1222 COVID-19 vaccine. Using immunoSEQ multiplex PCR, the repertoire was profiled, and TCRdb retains in-frame clones only, with some absent. The table has 75,000 to 95,000 clones, approximately 89% seen once; the top ten hold about 5%. This specimen consisted of peripheral blood, obtained 28 days after the second AZD1222 dose. All receptors derive from an adult who received the AZD1222 COVID-19 vaccine. Each CDR3 is given with its conserved first and last residue. D genes are given only for firm matches. Size values are once, few and many counts, or a class for expanded clones, and some rows have none.

v_gene: TRBV6-4; abundance: NA; j_gene: TRBJ2-4; d_gene: NA; CDR3nt: TGTGCCAGCAGTGACTCGTTTGGAGTAGCCAAAAACATTCAGTACTTC; CDR3aa: CASSDSFGVAKNIQYF
v_gene: TRBV19; abundance: NA; j_gene: TRBJ2-1; d_gene: NA; CDR3nt: TGTGCCAGCAGTCCTGGTGGGGCCTCAGTCATTGAGCAGTTCTTC; CDR3aa: CASSPGGASVIEQFF
v_gene: TRBV5-5; abundance: NA; j_gene: TRBJ1-6; d_gene: NA; CDR3nt: TGTGCCAGCATCTCTGGGGGAGGCAATTCACCCCTCCACTTT; CDR3aa: CASISGGGNSPLHF
v_gene: TRBV27; abundance: NA; j_gene: TRBJ2-7; d_gene: TRBD1; CDR3nt: TGTGCCAGCAAAAAGACGGGGACAGGGGGGGAGCAGTACTTC; CDR3aa: CASKKTGTGGEQYF
v_gene: TRBV9; abundance: NA; j_gene: TRBJ2-3; d_gene: NA; CDR3nt: TGTGCCAGCAGCGTAAAGGGTTCCACAGATACGCAGTATTTT; CDR3aa: CASSVKGSTDTQYF
v_gene: TRBV11-2; abundance: NA; j_gene: TRBJ1-2; d_gene: NA; CDR3nt: TGTGCCAGCAGCTTAGATCTCGTCCAGCTCCCTAACTATGGCTACACCTTC; CDR3aa: CASSLDLVQLPNYGYTF
v_gene: TRBV6-5; abundance: NA; j_gene: TRBJ1-2; d_gene: TRBD1; CDR3nt: TGTGCCAGCAGCTATGGACAGGGCCATGGCTACACCTTC; CDR3aa: CASSYGQGHGYTF
v_gene: TRBV4-1; abundance: NA; j_gene: TRBJ1-4; d_gene: NA; CDR3nt: TGCGCCAGCAGCCCCCGCGGGGGTACTAATGAAAAACTGTTTTTT; CDR3aa: CASSPRGGTNEKLFF
v_gene: TRBV6-1; abundance: once; j_gene: TRBJ2-3; d_gene: NA; CDR3nt: TGTGCCAGCAGTGAACTGGTGGGAGGCACAGATACGCAGTATTTT; CDR3aa: CASSELVGGTDTQYF
v_gene: TRBV6-2/TRBV6-3; abundance: NA; j_gene: TRBJ1-5; d_gene: NA; CDR3nt: TGTGCCAGCACCCCGGTGCCTTCCTGGAGCAATCAGCCCCAGCATTTT; CDR3aa: CASTPVPSWSNQPQHF
v_gene: TRBV6-5; abundance: NA; j_gene: TRBJ2-5; d_gene: TRBD2; CDR3nt: TGTGCCAGCAGTTACCTCGGGGGGGAGACCCAGTACTTC; CDR3aa: CASSYLGGETQYF
v_gene: TRBV25-1; abundance: few; j_gene: TRBJ1-2; d_gene: NA; CDR3nt: TGTGCCAGCAGTCCCCAGGGAAGTGGCTACACCTTC; CDR3aa: CASSPQGSGYTF
v_gene: TRBV10-2; abundance: NA; j_gene: TRBJ1-1; d_gene: NA; CDR3nt: TGCGCCAGTACACAGGGAGATGGTACTGAAGCTTTCTTT; CDR3aa: CASTQGDGTEAFF
v_gene: TRBV6-5; abundance: NA; j_gene: TRBJ1-1; d_gene: NA; CDR3nt: TGTGCCAGCAGCGAGGGGTTGGGCGCTGAAGCTTTCTTT; CDR3aa: CASSEGLGAEAFF
v_gene: TRBV7-9; abundance: NA; j_gene: TRBJ1-1; d_gene: NA; CDR3nt: TGTGCCAGCACCGTCTTAGCGGGGGCTACTGAAGCTTTCTTT; CDR3aa: CASTVLAGATEAFF
v_gene: TRBV6-5; abundance: NA; j_gene: TRBJ1-2; d_gene: NA; CDR3nt: TGTGCCAGCAGTAACAGTGCCTCCCGCTATGGCTACACCTTC; CDR3aa: CASSNSASRYGYTF
v_gene: TRBV6-2/TRBV6-3; abundance: NA; j_gene: TRBJ2-7; d_gene: TRBD1; CDR3nt: TGTGCCAGCAGTCCCACCGGGACAGGGCTACCCTACGAGCAGTACTTC; CDR3aa: CASSPTGTGLPYEQYF
v_gene: TRBV27; abundance: NA; j_gene: TRBJ2-7; d_gene: NA; CDR3nt: TGTGCCAGCAGTTTTACAGGCAGCTCCTACGAGCAGTACTTC; CDR3aa: CASSFTGSSYEQYF
v_gene: TRBV10-3; abundance: NA; j_gene: TRBJ1-5; d_gene: NA; CDR3nt: TGTGCCATCGGATCAGGGTTTGATGGCAATCAGCCCCAGCATTTT; CDR3aa: CAIGSGFDGNQPQHF
v_gene: TRBV30; abundance: once; j_gene: TRBJ2-5; d_gene: NA; CDR3nt: TGTGCCTGGAGTGTATATACGTTGGGGACCACGCAGGCCCAGTACTTC; CDR3aa: CAWSVYTLGTTQAQYF
v_gene: TRBV5-4; abundance: few; j_gene: TRBJ1-2; d_gene: NA; CDR3nt: TGTGCCAGCAGCTCGGACGGGGATGGCTACACCTTC; CDR3aa: CASSSDGDGYTF
v_gene: TRBV14; abundance: NA; j_gene: TRBJ2-7; d_gene: NA; CDR3nt: TGTGCCAGCAGCCAAAAGTGGGCGAAGTTATACGAGCAGTACTTC; CDR3aa: CASSQKWAKLYEQYF
v_gene: TRBV7-9; abundance: few; j_gene: TRBJ2-3; d_gene: NA; CDR3nt: TGTGCCAGCAGCTTAGCGGGCTTGGTTTGGACAGATACGCAGTATTTT; CDR3aa: CASSLAGLVWTDTQYF
v_gene: TRBV4-3; abundance: NA; j_gene: TRBJ2-7; d_gene: TRBD1; CDR3nt: TGCGCCAGCAGCCAAGAAGGCCCGGGACAGGGGGGGCACGAGCAGTACTTC; CDR3aa: CASSQEGPGQGGHEQYF
v_gene: TRBV5-1; abundance: NA; j_gene: TRBJ1-1; d_gene: NA; CDR3nt: TGCGCCAGCAGCTTGTTGGGGGTCTTGAACACTGAAGCTTTCTTT; CDR3aa: CASSLLGVLNTEAFF
v_gene: TRBV5-6; abundance: NA; j_gene: TRBJ2-7; d_gene: TRBD1; CDR3nt: TGTGCCAGCAATCCTAGGGACAGGGGGTACGAGCAGTACTTC; CDR3aa: CASNPRDRGYEQYF
v_gene: TRBV19; abundance: NA; j_gene: TRBJ1-5; d_gene: NA; CDR3nt: TGTGCCAGTAGTGGACAGAATAGCAATCAGCCCCAGCATTTT; CDR3aa: CASSGQNSNQPQHF
v_gene: TRBV20-1; abundance: NA; j_gene: TRBJ1-1; d_gene: TRBD1; CDR3nt: TGCAGTGCTAGTAGCCCGGGACAGGCGAACACTGAAGCTTTCTTT; CDR3aa: CSASSPGQANTEAFF
v_gene: TRBV19; abundance: NA; j_gene: TRBJ2-4; d_gene: NA; CDR3nt: TGTGCCAGTAGTATTGACACCGGCACATCGGCAGCCAAAAACATTCAGTACTTC; CDR3aa: CASSIDTGTSAAKNIQYF
v_gene: TRBV5-5; abundance: once; j_gene: TRBJ1-2; d_gene: NA; CDR3nt: TGTGCCAGCAGCTTGTCTTATTCCGCCCTTGGCTATGGCTACACCTTC; CDR3aa: CASSLSYSALGYGYTF
v_gene: TRBV4-1; abundance: NA; j_gene: TRBJ2-1; d_gene: TRBD2; CDR3nt: TGCGCCAGCAGCCACTTAGCGGGGGGGCCGTGGAATGAGCAGTTCTTC; CDR3aa: CASSHLAGGPWNEQFF
v_gene: TRBV6-5; abundance: medium-sized; j_gene: TRBJ2-5; d_gene: TRBD2; CDR3nt: TGTGCCAGCAGTCCCGGGACTAGCGGCGTTGAGACCCAGTACTTC; CDR3aa: CASSPGTSGVETQYF
v_gene: TRBV2; abundance: NA; j_gene: TRBJ1-1; d_gene: TRBD1; CDR3nt: TGTGCCAGCAGCGAACAGGGGGCGCGTACTGAAGCTTTCTTT; CDR3aa: CASSEQGARTEAFF
v_gene: TRBV5-1; abundance: NA; j_gene: TRBJ1-1; d_gene: NA; CDR3nt: TGCGCCAGCAGCTTGGGGGGACCGTATGACACTGAAGCTTTCTTT; CDR3aa: CASSLGGPYDTEAFF
v_gene: TRBV11-3; abundance: NA; j_gene: TRBJ2-1; d_gene: NA; CDR3nt: TGTGCCAGCAGCTTGATGACAGGTAACAATGAGCAGTTCTTC; CDR3aa: CASSLMTGNNEQFF
v_gene: TRBV19; abundance: NA; j_gene: TRBJ1-1; d_gene: NA; CDR3nt: TGTGCCAGTAGTATTCAATACAGGGATACTGAAGCTTTCTTT; CDR3aa: CASSIQYRDTEAFF
v_gene: TRBV7-9; abundance: NA; j_gene: TRBJ1-5; d_gene: TRBD1; CDR3nt: TGTGCCAGCAGGCTTGACAGGGAAGGTCAGCCCCAGCATTTT; CDR3aa: CASRLDREGQPQHF
v_gene: TRBV6-5; abundance: NA; j_gene: TRBJ1-3; d_gene: NA; CDR3nt: TGTGCCAGCAGTTACGACGCAGGGAAAGGTGGAAACACCATATATTTT; CDR3aa: CASSYDAGKGGNTIYF
v_gene: TRBV4-3; abundance: few; j_gene: TRBJ1-2; d_gene: NA; CDR3nt: TGCGCCAGCAGCCAGGACAGACTCTATGGCTACACCTTC; CDR3aa: CASSQDRLYGYTF
v_gene: TRBV5-1; abundance: NA; j_gene: TRBJ1-1; d_gene: TRBD1; CDR3nt: TGCGCCAGCAGCTCGGAACCAGGGACAGGAGCGAACACTGAAGCTTTCTTT; CDR3aa: CASSSEPGTGANTEAFF
v_gene: TRBV30; abundance: NA; j_gene: TRBJ1-2; d_gene: NA; CDR3nt: TGTGCCTGGAGCAAGGCGAGACTCGGCTATGGCTACACCTTC; CDR3aa: CAWSKARLGYGYTF
v_gene: TRBV18; abundance: NA; j_gene: TRBJ2-3; d_gene: TRBD2; CDR3nt: TGTGCCAGCTCACCATTATCGCTAGCGGGGGCCAAGACTAGCACAGATACGCAGTATTTT; CDR3aa: CASSPLSLAGAKTSTDTQYF
v_gene: TRBV10-1; abundance: few; j_gene: TRBJ2-3; d_gene: NA; CDR3nt: TGCGCCAGTCCCGTTTCAGATACGCAGTATTTT; CDR3aa: CASPVSDTQYF
v_gene: TRBV7-9; abundance: once; j_gene: TRBJ2-3; d_gene: NA; CDR3nt: TGTGCCAGCAGCTTAGGACAACAGGCCGCTAGCACAGATACGCAGTATTTT; CDR3aa: CASSLGQQAASTDTQYF